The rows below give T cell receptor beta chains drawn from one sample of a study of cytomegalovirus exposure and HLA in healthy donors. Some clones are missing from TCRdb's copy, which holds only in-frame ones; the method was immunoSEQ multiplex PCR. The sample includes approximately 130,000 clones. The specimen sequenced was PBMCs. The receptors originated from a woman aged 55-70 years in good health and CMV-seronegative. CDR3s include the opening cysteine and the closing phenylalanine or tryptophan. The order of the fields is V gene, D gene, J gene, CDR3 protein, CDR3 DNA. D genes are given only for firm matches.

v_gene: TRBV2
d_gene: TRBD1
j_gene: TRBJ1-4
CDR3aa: CASSASGTGAEKLFF
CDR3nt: TGTGCCAGCAGCGCCTCCGGGACAGGGGCTGAAAAACTGTTTTTT

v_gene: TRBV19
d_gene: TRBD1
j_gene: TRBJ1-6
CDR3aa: CASSILQGRISSPLHF
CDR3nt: TGTGCCAGTAGTATTTTACAGGGGCGCATATCATCACCCCTCCACTTT

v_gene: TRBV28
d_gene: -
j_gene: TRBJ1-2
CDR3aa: CASSSGGQGYGYTF
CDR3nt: TGTGCCAGCAGTTCCGGGGGGCAGGGCTATGGCTACACCTTC

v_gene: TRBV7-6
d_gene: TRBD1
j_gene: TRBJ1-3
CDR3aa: CASSLLGQGGGNTIYF
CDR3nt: TGTGCCAGCAGCTTATTAGGACAGGGAGGTGGAAACACCATATATTTT

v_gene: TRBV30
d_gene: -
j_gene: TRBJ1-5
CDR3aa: CAWNRLFGQPQHF
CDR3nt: TGTGCCTGGAACAGATTATTCGGTCAGCCCCAGCATTTT

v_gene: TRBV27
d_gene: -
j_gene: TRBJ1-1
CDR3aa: CASKFLDRNTEAFF
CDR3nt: TGTGCCAGCAAGTTCCTTGACAGGAACACTGAAGCTTTCTTT

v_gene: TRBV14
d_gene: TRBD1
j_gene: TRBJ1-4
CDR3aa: CASSQDTDRVVEKLFF
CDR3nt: TGTGCCAGCAGCCAAGATACGGACAGGGTGGTAGAAAAACTGTTTTTT

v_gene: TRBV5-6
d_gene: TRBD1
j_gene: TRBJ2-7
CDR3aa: CASSRQGKNVYEQYF
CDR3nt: TGTGCCAGCAGCCGACAGGGGAAGAACGTCTACGAGCAGTACTTC

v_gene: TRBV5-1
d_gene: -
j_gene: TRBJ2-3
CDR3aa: CASSLPSTDTQYF
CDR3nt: TGCGCCAGCAGCTTGCCTAGCACAGATACGCAGTATTTT

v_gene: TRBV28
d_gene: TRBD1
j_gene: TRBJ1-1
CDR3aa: CASSLPGQVTEAFF
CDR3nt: TGTGCCAGCAGTCTCCCGGGACAGGTAACCGAAGCTTTCTTT

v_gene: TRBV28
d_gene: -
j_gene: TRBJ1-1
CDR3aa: CASSITPEAFF
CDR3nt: TGTGCCAGCAGTATAACACCAGAAGCTTTCTTT

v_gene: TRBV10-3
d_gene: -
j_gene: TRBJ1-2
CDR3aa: CAISDGGSDYGYTF
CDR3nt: TGTGCCATCAGTGACGGGGGTTCGGACTATGGCTACACCTTC

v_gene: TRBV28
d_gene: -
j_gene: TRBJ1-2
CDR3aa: CASSLRDGYTF
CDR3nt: TGTGCCAGCAGTTTACGTGATGGCTACACCTTC

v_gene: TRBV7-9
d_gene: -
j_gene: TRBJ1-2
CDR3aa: CASSRQNGYTF
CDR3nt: TGTGCCAGCAGTCGTCAGAATGGCTACACCTTC

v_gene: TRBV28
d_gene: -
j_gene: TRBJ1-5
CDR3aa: CASSRTTRISNQPQHF
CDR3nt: TGTGCCAGCAGTCGAACGACACGGATTAGCAATCAGCCCCAGCATTTT

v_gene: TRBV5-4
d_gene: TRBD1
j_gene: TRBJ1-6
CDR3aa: CASSTGGEFDSPLHF
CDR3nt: TGTGCCAGCAGCACAGGGGGCGAATTTGATTCACCCCTCCACTTT

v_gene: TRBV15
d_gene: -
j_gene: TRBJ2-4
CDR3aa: CATSRGGGSGNIQYF
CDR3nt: TGTGCCACCAGCAGAGGCGGTGGGTCGGGAAACATTCAGTACTTC

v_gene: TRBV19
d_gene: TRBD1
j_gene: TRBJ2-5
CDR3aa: CASSIGGTVQETQYF
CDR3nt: TGTGCCAGTAGTATAGGGGGGACAGTTCAAGAGACCCAGTACTTC

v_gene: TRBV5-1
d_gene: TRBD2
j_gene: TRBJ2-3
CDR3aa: CASSLTSGGSDTQYF
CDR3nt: TGCGCCAGCAGCTTGACTAGCGGGGGGTCAGATACGCAGTATTTT

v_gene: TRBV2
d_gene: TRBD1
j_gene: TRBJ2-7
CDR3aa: CASVPGQGAYEQYF
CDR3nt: TGTGCCAGCGTTCCGGGACAGGGTGCCTACGAGCAGTACTTC

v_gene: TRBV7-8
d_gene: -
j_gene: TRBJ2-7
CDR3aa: CASSSQGGATYEQYF
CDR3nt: TGTGCCAGCAGCTCCCAGGGTGGAGCGACCTACGAGCAGTACTTC

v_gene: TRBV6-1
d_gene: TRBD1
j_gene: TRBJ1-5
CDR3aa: CASRELTGTGYNQPQHF
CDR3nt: TGTGCCAGCAGGGAACTTACCGGGACAGGGTACAATCAGCCCCAGCATTTT

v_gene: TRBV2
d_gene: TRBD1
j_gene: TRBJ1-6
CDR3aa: CATNRDSYNSPLHF
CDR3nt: TGTGCCACCAACCGGGACAGCTATAATTCACCCCTCCACTTT

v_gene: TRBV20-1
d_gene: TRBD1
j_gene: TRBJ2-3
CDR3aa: CSAREDRAQYF
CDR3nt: TGCAGTGCTAGAGAAGACAGGGCGCAGTATTTT

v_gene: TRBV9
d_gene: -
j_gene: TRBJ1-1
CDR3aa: CASSNRDSSGEAFF
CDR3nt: TGTGCCAGCAGTAACCGGGACTCCTCGGGTGAAGCTTTCTTT

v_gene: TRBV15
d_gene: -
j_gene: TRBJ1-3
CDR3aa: CATSRARFVTGNTIYF
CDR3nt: TGTGCCACCAGCAGAGCACGGTTCGTCACTGGAAACACCATATATTTT

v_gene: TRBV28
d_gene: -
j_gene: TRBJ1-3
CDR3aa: CASSLGLGVSGGNTIYF
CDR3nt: TGTGCCAGCAGTTTGGGGCTGGGCGTCTCGGGTGGAAACACCATATATTTT

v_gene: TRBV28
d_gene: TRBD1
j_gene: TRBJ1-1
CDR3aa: CASSLWGNGNIGQGGRLNTEAFF
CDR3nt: TGTGCCAGCAGTTTATGGGGGAACGGGAATATTGGTCAGGGGGGTAGACTGAACACTGAAGCTTTCTTT

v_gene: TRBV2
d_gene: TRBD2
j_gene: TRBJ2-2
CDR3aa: CASRASGGNAGELFF
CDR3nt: TGTGCCAGCAGAGCTAGCGGGGGGAACGCCGGGGAGCTGTTTTTT

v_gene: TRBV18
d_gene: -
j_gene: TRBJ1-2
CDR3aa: CASSPDSVKAYTF
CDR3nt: TGTGCCAGCTCACCAGACAGCGTGAAGGCGTACACCTTC

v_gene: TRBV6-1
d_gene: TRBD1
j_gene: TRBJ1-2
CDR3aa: CASSEARDRVVGYTF
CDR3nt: TGTGCCAGCAGTGAAGCACGGGACAGGGTAGTTGGCTACACCTTC